Shown below are 18 T cell receptor beta chains from a single sample sequenced in a study of cytomegalovirus exposure and HLA in healthy donors. PCR amplification relied on 60 Vbeta primers (plus 13 Jbeta primers). Some clones are missing from TCRdb's copy, which holds only in-frame ones; the method was immunoSEQ multiplex PCR. The top ten clones hold approximately 0.8% of a sample with 150,000 to 200,000 clones, approximately 78% of them seen once. Sequenced material: PBMCs. The receptors here all came from a woman under 30 in good health and CMV-seronegative.

This clone turned up a few times. The chain carries TRBV5-4 and TRBJ2-5, with D tentatively TRBD1 (6 bases). The DNA matches TRBJ2-7 better at its end, which makes the J call doubtful. This CDR3 is built from 15 residues. Germline-derived CDR1 and CDR2 are SGHNT and YYREEE (reference sequence). The CDR3 loop is CASSPRDMPRDEQYF. The CDR3 region has the DNA TGTGCCAGCAGCCCCCGGGACATGCCGAGGGACGAGCAGTACTTC.

CDR3 region: CASSQGSGEQYF. CDR3 DNA sequence: TGTGCCAGCAGCCAAGGGTCGGGAGAGCAGTACTTC. This chain joins TRBV13 and TRBJ2-7; TRBD2 is a possible D gene (5 bases). The CDR3 has 12 residues. V was pared by 5 bases and J by 7 bases, with 12 bases between. The germline CDR1 and CDR2 sequences are PRHDT and FYEKMQ (reference sequence).

Notes on this clone: Other DNA sequences from this sample encode an identical CDR3 as well. This chain connects TRBV18 to TRBJ1-3, with a tentative D call TRBD1 (6 bases). Per germline, CDR1 KGHSH and CDR2 LQKENI. The ends were cut back, 3 bases at V and 4 bases at J, with 13 bases in the middle. The CDR3 consists of 15 residues. CDR3: CASSPTGLSGNTIYF. The CDR3 DNA is TGTGCCAGCTCACCCACAGGGCTGAGCGGAAACACCATATATTTT.

The rearrangement uses TRBV7-9 and TRBJ2-3; 13 bases match TRBD2. V trimming: 5 bases; J trimming: 1 base; junction bases outside the gene matches: 0. The CDR3 covers 15 residues. Germline V lookup: CDR1 SEHNR, CDR2 FQNEAQ (reference sequence). CDR3 nucleotides: TGTGCCAGCAGCGGGACTAGCGGGGGCACAGATACGCAGTATTTT. It codes for CASSGTSGGTDTQYF.

The V gene is TRBV2, the J gene TRBJ2-2; 7 bases agree with TRBD2. Germline V gene sequence: CDR1 SNHLY, CDR2 FYNNEI. V lost 4 bases to trimming and J lost 3 bases; unmatched junction nucleotides: 8. The CDR3 has 16 amino acids. CDR3 in amino acids: CASSGTAGVDTGELFF. The CDR3 bases are TGTGCCAGCAGTGGGACTGCGGGAGTTGACACCGGGGAGCTGTTTTTT.

The chain carries TRBV6-1 and TRBJ1-6, with a tentative D call TRBD1 (5 bases). V lost 1 base and J lost 10, with 8 bases in between. CDR1 and CDR2 (germline): MNHNS, SASEGT. The CDR3 totals 13 residues. The DNA for the CDR3 is TGTGCCAGCAGTGAAGAAGGGGCCTCACCCCTCCACTTT. It codes for CASSEEGASPLHF.

The genes are TRBV7-9 and TRBJ2-2, with a tentative D call TRBD2 (6 bases). The ends were cut back, 5 bases at V and 0 bases at J, with 19 bases in the middle. Germline CDR1 is SEHNR and CDR2 is FQNEAQ (reference sequence). CDR3 length equals 18 residues. This chain's CDR3 is CASSPVSGSGANTGELFF. In DNA, the CDR3 is TGTGCCAGCAGCCCCGTTAGCGGTTCCGGCGCGAACACCGGGGAGCTGTTTTTT.

J is TRBJ2-7 and V is TRBV7-9, with TRBD2 identical over 8 bases. Germline V gene data show CDR1 as SEHNR and CDR2 as FQNEAQ (reference sequence). This CDR3 is 12 amino acids long. With 3 bases clipped from V and 6 bases from J, the junction kept 1 base outside the gene matches. The CDR3 coding sequence is TGTGCCAGCAGCTTCGGGGGGGCCGAGCAGTACTTC. Residues: CASSFGGAEQYF.

The V gene is TRBV18, the J gene TRBJ2-7; TRBD2 might be the D (5 bases). The CDR3 sequence is 14 residues long. Per the germline V gene, CDR1 is KGHSH and CDR2 is LQKENI. V was trimmed by 3 bases and J by 4 bases, leaving 13 bases between them. CDR3 loop: CASSPLDSGYEQYF. The CDR3, as DNA: TGTGCCAGCTCACCTCTGGACTCTGGATACGAGCAGTACTTC.

The chain links TRBV7-2 to TRBJ2-1; 9 bases align to TRBD2. V trimming: 5 bases; J trimming: 9 bases; junction bases outside the gene matches: 8. This CDR3 is 14 amino acids long. CDR1 and CDR2 from the germline V gene are SGHTA and FQGNSA. The CDR3 reads CASSDLAGSTEQFF. The CDR3 nucleotides are TGTGCCAGCAGCGATCTAGCGGGGTCCACTGAGCAGTTCTTC. Full variable domain (remainder filled in from reference TRBV7-2 and TRBJ2-1): GAGVSQSPSNKVTEKGKDVELRCDPISGHTALYWYRQSLGQGLEFLIYFQGNSAPDKSGLPSDRFSAERTGGSVSTLTIQRTQQEDSAVYLCASSDLAGSTEQFFGPGTRLTVL.

The chain carries TRBV7-3 and TRBJ2-7, with D possibly being TRBD2 (5 bases). In germline, CDR1 is SGHTA, CDR2 FQGTGA. This CDR3 spans 13 amino acids. Trimming took 5 bases from V and 6 from J, leaving 14 bases between them. This CDR3 is CASSPRGSGEQYF. Written as DNA, the CDR3 is TGTGCCAGCAGCCCCAGAGGGTCTGGCGAGCAGTACTTC. Using reference TRBV7-3 and TRBJ2-7 for the parts outside the CDR3, the full variable domain is GAGVSQTPSNKVTEKGKYVELRCDPISGHTALYWYRQSLGQGPEFLIYFQGTGAADDSGLPNDRFFAVRPEGSVSTLKIQRTERGDSAVYLCASSPRGSGEQYFGPGTRLTVT.

The chain links TRBV18 to TRBJ2-7; D not certain. The germline gives CDR1 KGHSH, CDR2 LQKENI. Trimming left V 0 bases short and J 4 bases short, with 7 bases between. CDR3 length equals 13 residues. The CDR3 DNA is TGTGCCAGCTCACCACCCACTACTTACGAGCAGTACTTC. Protein product: CASSPPTTYEQYF. The full variable domain, completed using reference TRBV18 and TRBJ2-7, is NAGVMQNPRHLVRRRGQEARLRCSPMKGHSHVYWYRQLPEEGLKFMVYLQKENIIDESGMPKERFSAEFPKEGPSILRIQQVVRGDSAAYFCASSPPTTYEQYFGPGTRLTVT.

The rearrangement uses TRBV19 and TRBJ2-7, with a tentative D call TRBD1 (5 bases). Germline assignment: CDR1 LNHDA and CDR2 SQIVND (reference sequence). The V end was cut by 9 bases, the J end by 6 bases, with 18 bases between. CDR3 size: 13 residues. The DNA of the CDR3 is TGTGCCAGCGCAAGCCAGGCAGGGCCCGAGCAGTACTTC. Its translation is CASASQAGPEQYF.

CDR3 residues: CASSGGSGELFF. DNA for the CDR3: TGTGCCAGCAGTGGGGGGTCCGGGGAGCTGTTTTTT. The chain is built from TRBV27 and TRBJ2-2; possible D gene TRBD2, 6 bases. Trimming left V 5 bases short and J 6 bases short, with 7 bases between. The CDR3 length is 12 residues. Germline assignment: CDR1 MNHEY and CDR2 SMNVEV (reference sequence).

The V gene is TRBV10-3, the J gene TRBJ1-5, with TRBD1 as a possible D gene (6 bases). The V end was cut by 9 bases, the J end by 6 bases, with 15 bases between. This CDR3 is 13 amino acids long. Germline-derived CDR1 and CDR2 are ENHRY and SYGVKD. This CDR3 is CAIQGGEGQPQHF. The DNA for the CDR3 is TGTGCCATACAGGGAGGGGAAGGTCAGCCCCAGCATTTT.

This clone was found a few times. The rearrangement uses TRBV6-6 and TRBJ2-5; tentatively, D is TRBD1 (5 bases). V lost 5 bases to trimming and J lost 5 bases, with 12 bases between them. Looked up from germline, CDR1 is MNHNY and CDR2 is SVGAGI (reference sequence). CDR3 length: 13 residues. CDR3 sequence: CASSPRGGETQYF. The CDR3 DNA sequence: TGTGCCAGCAGTCCTAGGGGCGGCGAGACCCAGTACTTC.

This CDR3 reads CASSARDRVDYGYTF. DNA of the CDR3: TGTGCCAGCAGTGCCCGGGACAGGGTGGACTATGGCTACACCTTC. The rearrangement uses TRBV6-1 and TRBJ1-2; TRBD1 matches 9 bases. The length of the CDR3 is 15 residues. V lost 4 bases and J lost 3; bases outside the gene matches: 6. Germline loops: CDR1 MNHNS, CDR2 SASEGT.

The V gene is TRBV2, the J gene TRBJ2-2, with D possibly matching TRBD1 (7 bases). The V gene lost 6 bases and the J gene lost 8 bases, with 13 bases spanning the gap. Looked up from germline, CDR1 is SNHLY and CDR2 is FYNNEI. The CDR3 runs 13 residues. This CDR3 is CASRNRGGGELFF. The CDR3 DNA reads as TGTGCCAGCAGGAACAGGGGAGGAGGGGAGCTGTTTTTT.